This T cell receptor (beta chain) was profiled in a study of technical replicates of blood from a few donors listed by TCRdb under 2017. In regard to this clone: Its specific antigen is unknown. No base qualities exist here, and no much larger clone lies one base off it.

Including cysteine and phenylalanine, the CDR3 has 14 amino acids. The kept DNA is CDR3 alone, 42 bases in frame from the first base. Taken from the germline V gene, the CDR1 and CDR2 loops are MNHNS and SASEGT. V loses 5 bases of germline sequence and J loses 6 bases, and the interval between the two ends is 13 bases. The library was built by means of the immunoSEQ multiplex PCR assay. The table was pulled from immuneACCESS by TCRdb, which kept in-frame rearrangements only. Such tables lose some clones; where checked, under half of the loss comes from unresolved V genes, and the rest has no known cause. This sample comprises 50,000 to 80,000 clones, approximately 90% of them detected only once. The ten most abundant clones make up approximately 4.4% of the sample.

The sequencing input was PBMCs. This receptor was obtained from a human donor in good health. Some clones in this sample may be carry-over from other donors' samples. Recombination joined TRBV6-1 with TRBJ2-2; TRBD1 might be the D gene, on 6 matching bases. The CDR3 is CASSQGIIPGELFF. The DNA is as follows: TGTGCCAGCAGTCAGGGGATCATTCCCGGGGAGCTGTTTTTT.